Here is one TCR beta chain with its context. These data are taken from a study of shared clonotypes between healthy human individuals. Naive CD8 cells, CD45RO-negative and positively selected for CCR7, excluded terminally differentiated effector memory CD45RA+ cells. The assay was carried out at the deep level. This table comes from immunoSEQ multiplex PCR, and its TCRdb copy is limited to in-frame clones, with some not included. The sample contains about 1.9 million clones, just under 95% of which appear only once. The sequencing sample was made of naive CD8+ T cells from PBMCs. The clonotype was recovered from a man in his late teens or twenties in good health. Some clones in this sample may be carry-over from other donors' samples.

Here the CDR3 DNA reads TGTGCCAGCAGTGATCCGCGGGAGGTCTACAATGAGCAGTTCTTC. Translated: CASSDPREVYNEQFF. The chain recombines TRBV28 with TRBJ2-1; 8 bases agree with TRBD2. The CDR3 covers 15 residues. With V trimmed by 5 bases and J by 3 bases, 6 bases remained unmatched. Germline V gene lookup returns CDR1 MDHEN and CDR2 SYDVKM.